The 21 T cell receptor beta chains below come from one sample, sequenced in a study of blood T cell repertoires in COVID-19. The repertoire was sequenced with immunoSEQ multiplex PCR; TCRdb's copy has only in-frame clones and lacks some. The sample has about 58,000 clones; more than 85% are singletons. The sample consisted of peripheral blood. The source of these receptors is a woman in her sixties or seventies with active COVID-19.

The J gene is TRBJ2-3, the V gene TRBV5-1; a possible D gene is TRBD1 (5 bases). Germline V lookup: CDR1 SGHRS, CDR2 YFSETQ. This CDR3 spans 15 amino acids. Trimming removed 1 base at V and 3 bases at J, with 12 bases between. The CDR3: CASSLSQGWTDTQYF. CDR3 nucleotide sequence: TGCGCCAGCAGCTTGAGCCAGGGATGGACAGATACGCAGTATTTT. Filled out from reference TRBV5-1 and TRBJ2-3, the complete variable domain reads KAGVTQTPRYLIKTRGQQVTLSCSPISGHRSVSWYQQTPGQGLQFLFEYFSETQRNKGNFPGRFSGRQFSNSRSEMNVSTLELGDSALYLCASSLSQGWTDTQYFGPGTRLTVL.

CDR3 amino acids: CASSGTSGSRETQYF. CDR3 DNA: TGCGCCAGCAGTGGGACTAGCGGGAGTAGGGAGACCCAGTACTTC. This rearrangement joins TRBV5-1 to TRBJ2-5; TRBD2 aligns across 14 bases. Germline V gives CDR1 SGHRS, CDR2 YFSETQ. The V segment lost 5 bases and the J segment 5 bases; nucleotides outside the gene matches: 5. The CDR3 has 15 residues. Full variable domain (missing parts from reference TRBV5-1 and TRBJ2-5): KAGVTQTPRYLIKTRGQQVTLSCSPISGHRSVSWYQQTPGQGLQFLFEYFSETQRNKGNFPGRFSGRQFSNSRSEMNVSTLELGDSALYLCASSGTSGSRETQYFGPGTRLLVL.

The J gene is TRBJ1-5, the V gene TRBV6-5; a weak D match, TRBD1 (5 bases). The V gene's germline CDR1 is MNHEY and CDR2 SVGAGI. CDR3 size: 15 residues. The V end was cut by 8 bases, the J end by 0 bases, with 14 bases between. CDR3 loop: CASGPGKGSNQPQHF. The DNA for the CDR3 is TGTGCCAGCGGACCAGGGAAAGGTAGCAATCAGCCCCAGCATTTT.

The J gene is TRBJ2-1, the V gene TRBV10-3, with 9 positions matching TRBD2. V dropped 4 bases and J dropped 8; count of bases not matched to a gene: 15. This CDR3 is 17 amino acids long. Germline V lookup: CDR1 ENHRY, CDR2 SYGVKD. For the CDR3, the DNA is TGTGCCATCAGTGTCTGGGGTGGTAGCGGGAGACTCGATGAGCAGTTCTTC. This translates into CAISVWGGSGRLDEQFF.

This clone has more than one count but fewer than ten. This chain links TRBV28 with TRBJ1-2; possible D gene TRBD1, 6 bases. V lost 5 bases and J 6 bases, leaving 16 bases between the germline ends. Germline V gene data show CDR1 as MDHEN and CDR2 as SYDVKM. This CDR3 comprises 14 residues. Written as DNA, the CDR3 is TGTGCCAGCAGTATTCAGGGGCCTCGTAATGGCTACACCTTC. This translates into CASSIQGPRNGYTF.

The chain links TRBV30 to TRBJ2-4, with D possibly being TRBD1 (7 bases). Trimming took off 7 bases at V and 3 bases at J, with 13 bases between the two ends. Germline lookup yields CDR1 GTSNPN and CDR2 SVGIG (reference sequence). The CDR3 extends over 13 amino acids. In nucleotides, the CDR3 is TGTGCCTTAGGCGGGGACAGCAAAAACATTCAGTACTTC. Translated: CALGGDSKNIQYF.

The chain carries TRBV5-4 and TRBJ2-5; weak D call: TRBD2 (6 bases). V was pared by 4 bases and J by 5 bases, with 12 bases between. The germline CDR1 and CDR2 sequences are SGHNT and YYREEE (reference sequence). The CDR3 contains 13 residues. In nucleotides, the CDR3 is TGTGCCAGCAGCATTGGGACTCGGGAGACCCAGTACTTC. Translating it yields CASSIGTRETQYF.

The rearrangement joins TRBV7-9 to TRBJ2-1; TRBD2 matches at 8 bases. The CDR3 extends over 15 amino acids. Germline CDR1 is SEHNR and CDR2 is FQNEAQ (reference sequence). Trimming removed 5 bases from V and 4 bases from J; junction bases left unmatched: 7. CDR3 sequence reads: CASSPGTRQYNEQFF. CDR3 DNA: TGTGCCAGCAGCCCCGGGACTAGACAATACAATGAGCAGTTCTTC.

This CDR3 reads CASSSRGLYEQYF. The CDR3 bases are TGTGCCAGCAGCTCCAGGGGCCTCTACGAGCAGTACTTC. The chain combines TRBV7-2 with TRBJ2-7; tentatively, D is TRBD1 (6 bases). CDR3 length equals 13 residues. In germline, CDR1 is SGHTA, CDR2 FQGNSA. The V and J ends lost 4 bases and 3 bases respectively, with 10 bases between them.

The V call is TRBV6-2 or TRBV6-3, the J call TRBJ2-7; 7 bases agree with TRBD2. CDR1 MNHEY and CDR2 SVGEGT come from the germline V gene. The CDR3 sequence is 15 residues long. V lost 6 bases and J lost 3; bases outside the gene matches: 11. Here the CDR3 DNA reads TGTGCCAGCAGCCCTACCCTAGCGGAGGACTACGAGCAGTACTTC. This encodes CASSPTLAEDYEQYF.

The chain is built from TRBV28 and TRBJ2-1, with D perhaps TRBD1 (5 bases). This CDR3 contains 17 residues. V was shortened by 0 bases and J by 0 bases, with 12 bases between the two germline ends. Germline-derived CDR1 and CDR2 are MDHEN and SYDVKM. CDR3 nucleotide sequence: TGTGCCAGCAGTTTATGGGGGCGGTGGGGCTCCTACAATGAGCAGTTCTTC. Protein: CASSLWGRWGSYNEQFF. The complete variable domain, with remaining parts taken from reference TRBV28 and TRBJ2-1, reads DVKVTQSSRYLVKRTGEKVFLECVQDMDHENMFWYRQDPGLGLRLIYFSYDVKMKEKGDIPEGYSVSREKKERFSLILESASTNQTSMYLCASSLWGRWGSYNEQFFGPGTRLTVL.

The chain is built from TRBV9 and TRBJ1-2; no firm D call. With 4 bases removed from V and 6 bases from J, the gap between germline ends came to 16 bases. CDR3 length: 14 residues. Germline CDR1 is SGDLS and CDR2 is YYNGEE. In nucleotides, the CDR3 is TGTGCCAGCAGCCCGTGGGCAGGCACCCATGGCTACACCTTC. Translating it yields CASSPWAGTHGYTF.

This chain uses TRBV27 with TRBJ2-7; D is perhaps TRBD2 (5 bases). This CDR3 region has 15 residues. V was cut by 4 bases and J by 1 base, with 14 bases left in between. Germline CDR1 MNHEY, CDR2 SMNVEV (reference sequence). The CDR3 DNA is TGTGCCAGCAGTTCGTATAGCGCACCATCCTACGAGCAGTACTTC. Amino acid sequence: CASSSYSAPSYEQYF.

CDR3 sequence: CASSPWTSGYVWTQYF. The CDR3 DNA reads TGTGCCAGCAGTCCCTGGACTAGCGGGTATGTATGGACCCAGTACTTC. The V and J genes are TRBV6-8 and TRBJ2-5, with 11 bases lining up with TRBD2. J lost 7 bases, V lost 5 bases, and 12 bases had no gene match. This CDR3 is built from 16 residues. In germline, CDR1 is MNHGY, CDR2 SAAAGT.

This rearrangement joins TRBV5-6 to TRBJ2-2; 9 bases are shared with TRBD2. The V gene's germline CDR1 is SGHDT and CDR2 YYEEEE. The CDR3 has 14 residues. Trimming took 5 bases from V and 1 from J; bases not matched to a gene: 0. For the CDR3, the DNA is TGTGCCAGCAGGACTAGCGGGAACACCGGGGAGCTGTTTTTT. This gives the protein CASRTSGNTGELFF.

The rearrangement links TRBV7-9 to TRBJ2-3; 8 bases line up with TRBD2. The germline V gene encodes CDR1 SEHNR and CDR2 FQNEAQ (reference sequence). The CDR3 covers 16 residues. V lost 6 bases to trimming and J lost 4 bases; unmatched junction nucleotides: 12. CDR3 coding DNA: TGTGCCAGCAGGCTCGGGGCAACGGGAGGGGCAGATACGCAGTATTTT. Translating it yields CASRLGATGGADTQYF.

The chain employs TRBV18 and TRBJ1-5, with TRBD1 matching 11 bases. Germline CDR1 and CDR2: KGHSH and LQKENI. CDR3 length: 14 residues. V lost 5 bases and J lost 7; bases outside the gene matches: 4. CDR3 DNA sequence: TGTGCCAGCTCAAGGGACAGGGGGTCCCAGCCCCAGCATTTT. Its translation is CASSRDRGSQPQHF. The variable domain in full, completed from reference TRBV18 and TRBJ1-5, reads NAGVMQNPRHLVRRRGQEARLRCSPMKGHSHVYWYRQLPEEGLKFMVYLQKENIIDESGMPKERFSAEFPKEGPSILRIQQVVRGDSAAYFCASSRDRGSQPQHFGDGTRLSIL.

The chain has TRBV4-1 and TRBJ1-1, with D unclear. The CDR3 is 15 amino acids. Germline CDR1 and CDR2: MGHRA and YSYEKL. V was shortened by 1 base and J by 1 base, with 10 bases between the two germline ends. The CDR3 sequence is CASSQAAGRNTEAFF. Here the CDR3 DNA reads TGCGCCAGCAGCCAAGCCGCGGGCAGGAACACTGAAGCTTTCTTT.

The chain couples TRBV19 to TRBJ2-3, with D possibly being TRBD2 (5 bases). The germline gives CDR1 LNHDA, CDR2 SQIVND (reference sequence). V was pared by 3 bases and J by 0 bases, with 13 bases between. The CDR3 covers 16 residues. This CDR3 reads CASSIGMTPSTDTQYF. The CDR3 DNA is TGTGCCAGTAGTATCGGGATGACCCCTAGCACAGATACGCAGTATTTT.

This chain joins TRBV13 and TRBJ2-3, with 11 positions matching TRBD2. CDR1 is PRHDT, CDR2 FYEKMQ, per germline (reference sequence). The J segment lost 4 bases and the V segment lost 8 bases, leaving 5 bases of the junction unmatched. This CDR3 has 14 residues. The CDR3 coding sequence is TGTGCCAGCCTGACTAGCGGGATATCAGATACGCAGTATTTT. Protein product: CASLTSGISDTQYF.

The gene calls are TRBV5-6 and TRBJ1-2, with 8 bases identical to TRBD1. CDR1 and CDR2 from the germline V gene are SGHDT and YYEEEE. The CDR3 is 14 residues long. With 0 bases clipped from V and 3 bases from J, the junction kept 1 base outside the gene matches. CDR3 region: CASSLVDRDYGYTF. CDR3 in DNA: TGTGCCAGCAGCTTGGTGGACAGGGACTATGGCTACACCTTC.